The 32 T cell receptor beta chains listed next were all sequenced from one sample in a study of breast tumors, draining lymph nodes, adjacent tissues. TCRdb redid the calling of the multiplex PCR reads with MiXCR, one entry per CDR3 protein. Among 45,000 to 60,000 distinct CDR3 sequences listed, under 30% were seen once. The sequencing sample was made of breast tumor tissue. Receptors were obtained from a female donor with breast cancer. Some clones in this sample may be carry-over from other donors' samples.

This clonotype was seen ten or more times. V usage is TRBV4-2 and J usage is TRBJ2-5, with 8 bases that match TRBD2. This CDR3 has 17 amino acids. V was pared by 0 bases and J by 1 base, with 7 bases of the junction left unmatched. CDR1 and CDR2 (germline): LGHNA, YNFKEQ. Written as DNA, the CDR3 is TGTGCCAGCAGCCAAGATTTGCCCGGGAGGGGCCAAGAGACCCAGTACTTC. Translated, it gives CASSQDLPGRGQETQYF.

The V and J genes are TRBV4-1 and TRBJ2-1, with TRBD1 matching 10 bases. This CDR3 is 15 amino acids long. V shed 4 bases, J shed 6 bases, and the junction held 6 bases outside the gene matches. From germline, CDR1 is MGHRA and CDR2 YSYEKL. This chain's CDR3 is CASSRDRGTGNEQFF. The CDR3 region has the DNA TGCGCCAGCAGCCGGGACAGGGGAACGGGCAATGAGCAGTTCTTC.

This clonotype has a count of ten or more. This chain connects TRBV13 to TRBJ2-5, with 10 bases fitting TRBD1. The CDR3 has 16 amino acids. The germline V gene has CDR1 PRHDT and CDR2 FYEKMQ (reference sequence). Germline trimming cut 5 bases from V and 3 bases from J; bases unmatched to any gene: 9. The CDR3 sequence is CASSPWTGGFEETQYF. In nucleotides, the CDR3 is TGTGCCAGCAGCCCCTGGACAGGGGGTTTTGAAGAGACCCAGTACTTC.

This clonotype was found once. A much bigger clone sits one base away, suggesting this may be a read error. The chain carries TRBV6-2 or TRBV6-3 and TRBJ1-2; D remains unclear. V was clipped by 10 bases and J by 8 bases, with 20 bases between them. The CDR3 has 13 amino acids. Germline-derived CDR1 and CDR2 are MNHEY and SVGEGT. The CDR3 coding sequence is TGTGCCAACAGACACGACCGCCCGGCCGGCTACACCTTC. As protein: CANRHDRPAGYTF.

A note on this clonotype: A clone one base away is much larger, so this may be a read error. The chain has TRBV13 and TRBJ2-2, with D hard to call. Deletions cut 5 bases from V and 1 base from J, with 11 bases between. The CDR3 loop spans 15 amino acids. Germline CDR1 and CDR2: PRHDT and FYEKMQ (reference sequence). The CDR3 loop is CASSLRRGNTGELFF. The CDR3 coding sequence is TGTGCCAGCAGCCTTAGAAGAGGGAACACCGGGGAGCTGTTTTTT.

As regards this clonotype: Since the CDR3 does not end with the conserved phenylalanine or tryptophan, this likely comes from a read error. This sequence joins TRBV30 and TRBJ2-1; D assignment may be TRBD1 or TRBD2 (5 bases each). Per germline, CDR1 GTSNPN and CDR2 SVGIG (reference sequence). The CDR3 covers 15 residues. Deletions cut 5 bases from V and 7 bases from J, with 21 bases between. CDR3 amino acids: CAWVKRGVVGNEQFL. CDR3 DNA sequence: TGTGCCTGGGTAAAGAGGGGCGTTGTAGGTAATGAGCAGTTCCTC.

Only a few counts were recorded for this clonotype. V usage is TRBV30 and J usage is TRBJ2-2; perhaps TRBD1 as D (5 bases). CDR1 and CDR2 (germline): GTSNPN, SVGIG (reference sequence). V lost 2 bases to trimming and J lost 6 bases, with 22 bases between them. CDR3 length equals 17 residues. The CDR3 here is CAWSWGYGNLEAGELFF. CDR3 in DNA: TGTGCCTGGAGTTGGGGCTACGGTAATCTCGAGGCCGGGGAGCTGTTTTTT.

This clonotype was detected many times. The chain carries TRBV11-2 and TRBJ1-3; D gene uncertain. There are 15 residues in the CDR3. V was shortened by 4 bases and J by 2 bases, with 12 bases between the two germline ends. Germline V gene data show CDR1 as SGHAT and CDR2 as FQNNGV. This CDR3 is CASSYLRTAGNTIYF. The CDR3 nucleotides are TGTGCCAGCAGCTACCTTAGGACCGCTGGAAACACCATATATTTT. The full variable domain, completed using reference TRBV11-2 and TRBJ1-3, is EAGVAQSPRYKIIEKRQSVAFWCNPISGHATLYWYQQILGQGPKLLIQFQNNGVVDDSQLPKDRFSAERLKGVDSTLKIQPAKLEDSAVYLCASSYLRTAGNTIYFGEGSWLTVV.

This clonotype has a handful of counts. The chain is built from TRBV6-1 and TRBJ1-4; no firm D call. The ends were cut back, 6 bases at V and 3 bases at J, with 8 bases in the middle. The CDR3 consists of 13 residues. Germline CDR1 and CDR2: MNHNS and SASEGT. The CDR3 is CASSRGPNEKLFF. The CDR3 DNA follows: TGTGCCAGCAGCAGAGGGCCTAATGAAAAACTGTTTTTT.

The sample holds many counts of this clonotype. The rearrangement links TRBV6-2 or TRBV6-3 to TRBJ1-2; a weak D match, TRBD1 (5 bases). The length of the CDR3 is 12 residues. CDR1 MNHEY and CDR2 SVGEGT come from the germline V gene. Trimming took off 7 bases at V and 3 bases at J, with 9 bases between the two ends. CDR3 sequence reads: CASTVGDYGYTF. The CDR3 region has the DNA TGTGCCAGCACCGTAGGGGACTATGGCTACACCTTC.

Concerning this clonotype itself: A read error may produce the germline difference seen at one junction end. The V and J genes are TRBV7-2 and TRBJ1-3; no reliable D call. This CDR3 is built from 13 residues. Germline CDR1 reads SGHTA; CDR2 reads FQGNSA. The CDR3 sequence is CASSQGSGNTIYF. The DNA of the CDR3 is TGTGCCAGCAGCCAAGGCTCTGGAAACACCATATACTTT.

This clonotype was picked up many times. The chain links TRBV6-6 to TRBJ2-2; the D gene is possibly TRBD1 (5 bases). V was trimmed by 7 bases and J by 1 base, leaving 16 bases between them. The CDR3 is made up of 16 amino acids. The V gene's germline CDR1 is MNHNY and CDR2 SVGAGI (reference sequence). Here the CDR3 DNA reads TGTGCCAGCAACCAGGGTTTGCGAAAGAACACCGGGGAGCTGTTTTTT. Translated: CASNQGLRKNTGELFF.

In regard to this clonotype: A much larger clone differs by one base, so this may be a read error. V is TRBV12-3 or TRBV12-4 and J is TRBJ1-2, with 7 nucleotides matching TRBD1. The CDR3 has 13 amino acids. Here the CDR3 reads CVSSFSGQPRYTF. As DNA, the CDR3 is TGTGTCAGCAGTTTTTCGGGACAGCCCCGCTACACCTTC.

This clonotype was found many times. V gene TRBV6-1 combines with J gene TRBJ1-2; D gene unclear. The CDR3 is made up of 15 amino acids. The germline V gene has CDR1 MNHNS and CDR2 SASEGT. V lost 2 bases to trimming and J lost 2 bases, with 12 bases between them. The CDR3, as DNA: TGTGCCAGCAGTGAATCGATGCCTCCGAACTATGGCTACACCTTC. Translating gives CASSESMPPNYGYTF.

This clonotype was seen many times. The chain employs TRBV5-1 and TRBJ2-7, with D tentatively TRBD1 (6 bases). Germline values: CDR1 SGHRS, CDR2 YFSETQ. CDR3 length: 15 residues. The V gene lost 3 bases and the J gene lost 2 bases, with 15 bases spanning the gap. The CDR3 reads CASSSWTALPYEQYF. The CDR3 DNA follows: TGCGCCAGCAGCTCGTGGACAGCCCTTCCCTACGAGCAGTACTTC.

The chain employs TRBV5-5 and TRBJ2-1; 16 nucleotides line up with TRBD2. The germline V gene has CDR1 SGHKS and CDR2 YYEKEE (reference sequence). Trimming removed 4 bases from V and 9 bases from J; junction bases left unmatched: 7. The CDR3 extends over 16 amino acids. The CDR3: CASSLGTSGGAGEQFF. The CDR3 nucleotides read TGTGCCAGCAGCCTCGGGACTAGCGGGGGGGCTGGTGAGCAGTTCTTC.

This clonotype is labeled medium-sized. Here the CDR3 reads CASSHGPANTGELFF. Written as DNA, the CDR3 is TGTGCCAGCAGCCATGGGCCGGCGAACACCGGGGAGCTGTTTTTT. The chain is built from TRBV7-2 and TRBJ2-2; D is ambiguous. This CDR3 has 15 amino acids. With 5 bases removed from V and 0 bases from J, the gap between germline ends came to 10 bases. Germline V lookup: CDR1 SGHTA, CDR2 FQGNSA.

This clonotype was detected ten times or more. This sequence joins TRBV19 and TRBJ1-3; the D is unclear. Germline assignment: CDR1 LNHDA and CDR2 SQIVND (reference sequence). The ends were cut back, 3 bases at V and 2 bases at J, with 11 bases in the middle. The CDR3 loop spans 15 amino acids. The CDR3 region has the DNA TGTGCCAGTAGTATCCTTGGTACGACTGGAAACACCATATATTTT. This translates into CASSILGTTGNTIYF.

The sample holds many counts of this clonotype. The chain combines TRBV7-9 with TRBJ2-3, with 8 nucleotides matching TRBD2. V lost 5 bases to trimming and J lost 0 bases; unmatched junction nucleotides: 7. The CDR3 is 16 residues long. Germline V gives CDR1 SEHNR, CDR2 FQNEAQ (reference sequence). The CDR3 bases are TGTGCCAGCAGCCGCGGGAGCGGGGGAAGCACAGATACGCAGTATTTT. Translated: CASSRGSGGSTDTQYF.

This clonotype was observed many times. The chain carries TRBV11-2 and TRBJ2-3; TRBD2 matches at 13 bases. Germline values: CDR1 SGHAT, CDR2 FQNNGV. CDR3 size: 18 residues. Trimming at V came to 1 base and at J to 4 bases, leaving 8 bases not matched to a gene. CDR3: CASSLVRTSGGLADTQYF. As DNA, the CDR3 is TGTGCCAGCAGCTTAGTCAGGACTAGCGGGGGACTTGCAGATACGCAGTATTTT. Using reference TRBV11-2 and TRBJ2-3 for the parts outside the CDR3, the full variable domain is EAGVAQSPRYKIIEKRQSVAFWCNPISGHATLYWYQQILGQGPKLLIQFQNNGVVDDSQLPKDRFSAERLKGVDSTLKIQPAKLEDSAVYLCASSLVRTSGGLADTQYFGPGTRLTVL.

This clonotype was detected many times. V is TRBV4-2 and J is TRBJ2-7; the match to TRBD2 covers 10 bases. Germline V CDR1 and CDR2: LGHNA, YNFKEQ. This CDR3 spans 19 amino acids. V trimming: 1 base; J trimming: 6 bases; junction bases outside the gene matches: 18. The CDR3 region is CASSQARDSAGGTRGEQYF. For the CDR3, the DNA is TGTGCCAGCAGCCAAGCTCGTGACTCAGCGGGGGGGACAAGGGGCGAGCAGTACTTC.

This clonotype turned up a few times. The CDR3 sequence: CASSSHGPKNIQYF. DNA for the CDR3: TGTGCCAGCAGCTCCCACGGGCCTAAAAACATTCAGTACTTC. The V gene is TRBV7-8, the J gene TRBJ2-4; D not resolved. The length of the CDR3 is 14 residues. V was cut by 4 bases and J by 4 bases, with 11 bases left in between. Germline V gene sequence: CDR1 SGHVS, CDR2 FQNEAQ.

This clonotype was seen many times. The gene calls are TRBV19 and TRBJ2-1; 10 nucleotides match TRBD1. V trimming: 4 bases; J trimming: 9 bases; junction bases outside the gene matches: 6. The germline V gene encodes CDR1 LNHDA and CDR2 SQIVND (reference sequence). The CDR3 extends over 14 amino acids. CDR3 sequence reads: CASSRSGQGSEQFF. The CDR3 nucleotides are TGTGCCAGTAGTAGGTCGGGACAGGGGAGTGAGCAGTTCTTC. Filled out from reference TRBV19 and TRBJ2-1, the complete variable domain reads DGGITQSPKYLFRKEGQNVTLSCEQNLNHDAMYWYRQDPGQGLRLIYYSQIVNDFQKGDIAEGYSVSREKKESFPLTVTSAQKNPTAFYLCASSRSGQGSEQFFGPGTRLTVL.

This clonotype was found many times. The chain uses TRBV5-8 and TRBJ1-3; D gene uncertain. From germline, CDR1 is SGHTS and CDR2 YDEGEE. V was shortened by 4 bases and J by 4 bases, with 6 bases between the two germline ends. The CDR3 covers 12 residues. CDR3 sequence (DNA): TGTGCCAGCAGCCAAGGGGGAAACACCATATATTTT. It translates to CASSQGGNTIYF.

This clonotype was found many times. V gene TRBV20-1 combines with J gene TRBJ2-1; tentatively, D is TRBD1 or TRBD2 (6 bases each). This CDR3 is 14 amino acids long. Looked up from germline, CDR1 is DFQATT and CDR2 is SNEGSKA (reference sequence). V lost 6 bases, J lost 4 bases, and 16 bases lay in between. The CDR3 DNA sequence: TGCAGTGCCCTCAGGAGGGGGAGTTACAATGAGCAGTTCTTC. Its translation: CSALRRGSYNEQFF.

This rearrangement joins TRBV7-9 to TRBJ2-2; D perhaps matches TRBD2 (5 bases). The CDR3 is 15 residues long. Germline V CDR1 and CDR2: SEHNR, FQNEAQ (reference sequence). V lost 6 bases to trimming and J lost 4 bases, with 15 bases between them. The CDR3 DNA follows: TGTGCCAGCAGTGGACTTCCGCCCTCCACCGGGGAGCTGTTTTTT. Protein: CASSGLPPSTGELFF.

For this clonotype: This sequence may be a read error, since a much larger clone differs from it by one base. The genes are TRBV18 and TRBJ2-7; the match to TRBD1 covers 9 bases. Germline CDR1 KGHSH, CDR2 LQKENI. V gave up 3 bases and J gave up 9 bases; unmatched junction bases: 18. The CDR3 is 17 residues long. The CDR3 nucleotides read TGTGCCAGCTCACCCCGACCTTCGACAGGGGGGGTTAACGCGCAGTACTTC. Encoded protein: CASSPRPSTGGVNAQYF.

In regard to this clonotype: Mismatch with germline at one junction end may stem from a read error. The chain joins TRBV3-1 to TRBJ2-1; 8 positions agree with TRBD2. Germline lookup yields CDR1 LGHDT and CDR2 YNNKEL (reference sequence). The CDR3 covers 16 residues. The chain's CDR3 is CAGSTSGRGNLNEQFF. The CDR3 coding sequence is TGTGCCGGCAGCACCTCCGGGAGGGGGAATCTCAATGAGCAGTTCTTC.

As to this clonotype: A much bigger clone sits one base away, suggesting this may be a read error. The chain is built from TRBV2 and TRBJ2-2; D not resolved. The CDR3 contains 15 residues. Trimming took 5 bases from V and 2 from J, leaving 12 bases between them. Germline V gene sequence: CDR1 SNHLY, CDR2 FYNNEI. As DNA, the CDR3 is TGTGCCAGCAGTACAGAGAGTACAAACACCGGGGAGCTGTTTTTT. It yields the protein CASSTESTNTGELFF.

This clonotype was counted ten times or more. The gene calls are TRBV9 and TRBJ1-2; TRBD1 matches 10 bases. Unmatched junction bases numbered 9, after V lost 3 bases and J lost 7 bases. The CDR3 sequence is 15 residues long. The germline V gene encodes CDR1 SGDLS and CDR2 YYNGEE. The CDR3 nucleotides read TGTGCCAGCAGCGGTCGACAGGGGGCTATAGGTGGCTACACCTTC. Its translation: CASSGRQGAIGGYTF.

This clonotype has a count of ten or more. The chain combines TRBV29-1 with TRBJ2-2; D is unclear. The CDR3 consists of 14 residues. Germline V gene lookup returns CDR1 SQVTM and CDR2 ANQGSEA. The ends were cut back, 5 bases at V and 3 bases at J, with 13 bases in the middle. The CDR3 sequence: CSVSYGYHTGELFF. The CDR3 DNA follows: TGCAGCGTTTCGTACGGATACCACACCGGGGAGCTGTTTTTT.

This chain joins TRBV19 and TRBJ1-1; D is unclear. The CDR3 sequence is 13 residues long. Trimming removed 6 bases from V and 3 bases from J, with 11 bases in between. From germline, CDR1 is LNHDA and CDR2 SQIVND (reference sequence). The CDR3 spells CASSNTVDTEAFF. The CDR3 bases are TGTGCCAGTAGCAACACAGTGGACACTGAAGCTTTCTTT. Looking up the rest from reference TRBV19 and TRBJ1-1 gives the full variable domain: DGGITQSPKYLFRKEGQNVTLSCEQNLNHDAMYWYRQDPGQGLRLIYYSQIVNDFQKGDIAEGYSVSREKKESFPLTVTSAQKNPTAFYLCASSNTVDTEAFFGQGTRLTVV.